The clone carrying this T cell receptor (beta chain) was detected ten times or more. V was shortened by 3 bases and J by 5 bases, with 4 bases between the two germline ends. The CDR3 is 11 amino acids. Germline CDR1 reads MGHDK; CDR2 reads SYGVNS. The sample belongs to a study of read filtering for tumor transcriptome and immune sequencing. About the study: Among patients, 17 to 20 were male and 15 or so female, aged about 47 to 85 (mean around 61). Per sample, TCR-region reads ranged about 4 to 11 million by IR-seq, roughly 80 to 1273 by RNA-seq. After DNase treatment, RNA was made into whole-transcriptome libraries.

Molecular barcoded adaptors covering alpha/delta and beta/gamma chains were used on 400 to 450 ng RNA. Via MiXCR, TCRdb re-called the reads, giving one row per CDR3 protein. The sample lists some 41,000 distinct CDR3 sequences, 13% seen once, with roughly 31% in the top ten. This chain links TRBV25-1 with TRBJ2-5; no definite D call. The receptor's source is a donor aged 40 or older with multiple myeloma. Sequenced input: a population of CD138-negative cells sorted from bone marrow. CDR3 DNA sequence: TGTGCCAGCAGTGATGGGGAGACCCAGTACTTC. Translation: CASSDGETQYF.